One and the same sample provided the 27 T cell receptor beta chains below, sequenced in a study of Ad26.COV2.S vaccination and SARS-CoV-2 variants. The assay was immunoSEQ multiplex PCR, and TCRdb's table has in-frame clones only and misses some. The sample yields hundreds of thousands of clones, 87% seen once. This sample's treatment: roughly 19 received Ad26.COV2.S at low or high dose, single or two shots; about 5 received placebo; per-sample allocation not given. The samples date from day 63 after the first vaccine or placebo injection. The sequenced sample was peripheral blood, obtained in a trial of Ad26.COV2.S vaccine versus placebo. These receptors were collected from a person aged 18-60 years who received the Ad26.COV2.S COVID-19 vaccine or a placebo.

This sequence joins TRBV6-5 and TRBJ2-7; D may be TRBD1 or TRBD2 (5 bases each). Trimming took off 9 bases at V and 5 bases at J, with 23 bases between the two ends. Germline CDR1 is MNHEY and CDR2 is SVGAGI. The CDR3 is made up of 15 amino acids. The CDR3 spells CASLVNVRGLDEQYF. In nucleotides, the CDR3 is TGTGCCAGTTTGGTTAATGTACGGGGCTTGGACGAGCAGTACTTC.

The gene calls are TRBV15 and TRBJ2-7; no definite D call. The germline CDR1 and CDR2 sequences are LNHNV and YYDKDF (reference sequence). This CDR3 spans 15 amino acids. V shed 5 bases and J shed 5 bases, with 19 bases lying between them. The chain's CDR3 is CATSPRRHGIHEQYF. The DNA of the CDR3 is TGTGCCACCAGCCCACGCCGCCACGGCATCCACGAGCAGTACTTC.

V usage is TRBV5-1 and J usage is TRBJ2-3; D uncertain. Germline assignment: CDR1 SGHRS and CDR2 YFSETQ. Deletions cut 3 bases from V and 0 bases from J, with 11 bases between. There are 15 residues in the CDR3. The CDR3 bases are TGCGCCAGCAGCTCTTTGGAAGGGAGCACAGATACGCAGTATTTT. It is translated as CASSSLEGSTDTQYF. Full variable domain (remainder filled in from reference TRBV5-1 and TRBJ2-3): KAGVTQTPRYLIKTRGQQVTLSCSPISGHRSVSWYQQTPGQGLQFLFEYFSETQRNKGNFPGRFSGRQFSNSRSEMNVSTLELGDSALYLCASSSLEGSTDTQYFGPGTRLTVL.

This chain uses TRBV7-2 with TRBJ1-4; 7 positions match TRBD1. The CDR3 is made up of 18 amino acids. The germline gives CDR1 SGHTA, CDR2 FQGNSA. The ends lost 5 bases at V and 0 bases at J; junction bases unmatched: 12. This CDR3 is CASSSPGGPFATNEKLFF. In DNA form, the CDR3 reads TGTGCCAGCAGCAGTCCAGGGGGACCCTTTGCAACTAATGAAAAACTGTTTTTT.

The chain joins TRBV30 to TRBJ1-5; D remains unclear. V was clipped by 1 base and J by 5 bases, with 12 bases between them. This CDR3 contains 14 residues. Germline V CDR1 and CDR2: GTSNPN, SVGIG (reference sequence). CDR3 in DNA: TGTGCCTGGAGTGCGGGGATCGGAGATCAGCCCCAGCATTTT. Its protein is CAWSAGIGDQPQHF.

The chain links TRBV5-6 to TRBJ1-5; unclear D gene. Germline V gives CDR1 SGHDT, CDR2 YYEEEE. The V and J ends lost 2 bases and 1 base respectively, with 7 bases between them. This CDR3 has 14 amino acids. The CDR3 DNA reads TGTGCCAGCAGCTTCGAACAGAGCAATCAGCCCCAGCATTTT. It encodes CASSFEQSNQPQHF.

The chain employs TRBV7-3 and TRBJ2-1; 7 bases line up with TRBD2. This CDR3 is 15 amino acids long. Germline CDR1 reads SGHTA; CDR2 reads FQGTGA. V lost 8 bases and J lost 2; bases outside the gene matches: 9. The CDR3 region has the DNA TGTGCCAGCGGCCCAGCGGGACTACCCTACAATGAGCAGTTCTTC. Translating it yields CASGPAGLPYNEQFF.

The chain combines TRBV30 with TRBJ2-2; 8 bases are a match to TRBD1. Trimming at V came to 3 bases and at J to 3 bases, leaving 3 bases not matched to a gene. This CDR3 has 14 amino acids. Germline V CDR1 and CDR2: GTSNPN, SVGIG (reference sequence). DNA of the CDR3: TGTGCCTGGAGCCAGGGGGCAGACACCGGGGAGCTGTTTTTT. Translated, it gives CAWSQGADTGELFF.

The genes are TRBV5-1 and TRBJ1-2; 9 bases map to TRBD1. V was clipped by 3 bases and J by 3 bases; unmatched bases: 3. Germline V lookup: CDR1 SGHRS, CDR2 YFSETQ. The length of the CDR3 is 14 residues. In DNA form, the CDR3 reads TGCGCCAGCAGCTGGACAGGGGAGGACTATGGCTACACCTTC. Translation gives CASSWTGEDYGYTF.

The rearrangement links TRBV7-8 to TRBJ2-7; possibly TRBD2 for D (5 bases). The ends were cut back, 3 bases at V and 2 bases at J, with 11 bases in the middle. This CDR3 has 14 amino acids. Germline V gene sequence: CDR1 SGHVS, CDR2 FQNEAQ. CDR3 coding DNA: TGTGCCAGCAGCTTCGAGGGTGGGCCCTACGAGCAGTACTTC. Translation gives CASSFEGGPYEQYF.

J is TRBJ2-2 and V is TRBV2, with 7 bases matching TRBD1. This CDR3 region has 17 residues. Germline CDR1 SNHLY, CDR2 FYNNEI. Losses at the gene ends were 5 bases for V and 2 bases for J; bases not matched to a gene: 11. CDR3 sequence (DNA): TGTGCCAGCAGTCATGCCCGCGACAGGGCCAACACCGGGGAGCTGTTTTTT. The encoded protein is CASSHARDRANTGELFF.

CDR3 sequence: CASSLGADTLFPGNTIYF. The CDR3 region has the DNA TGTGCCAGCAGTTTAGGGGCTGACACCCTATTCCCTGGAAACACCATATATTTT. This sequence joins TRBV27 and TRBJ1-3, with D possibly TRBD1 on 5 matching bases. V lost 2 bases to trimming and J lost 2 bases, with 19 bases between them. Germline values: CDR1 MNHEY, CDR2 SMNVEV (reference sequence). CDR3 length equals 18 residues.

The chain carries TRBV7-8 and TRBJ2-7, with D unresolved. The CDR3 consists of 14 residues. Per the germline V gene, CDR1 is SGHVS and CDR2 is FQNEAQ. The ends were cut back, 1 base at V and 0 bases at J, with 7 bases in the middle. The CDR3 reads CASSLGADSYEQYF. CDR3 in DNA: TGTGCCAGCAGCTTAGGGGCAGACTCCTACGAGCAGTACTTC.

This CDR3 is CASSSPRRGLGNSPLHF. The CDR3, as DNA: TGTGCCAGTAGTAGCCCCAGGAGGGGCTTAGGTAATTCACCCCTCCACTTT. The chain carries TRBV19 and TRBJ1-6, with D maybe TRBD1 (5 bases). The CDR3 covers 17 residues. Trimming left V 4 bases short and J 6 bases short, with 19 bases between. Germline CDR1 is LNHDA and CDR2 is SQIVND (reference sequence).

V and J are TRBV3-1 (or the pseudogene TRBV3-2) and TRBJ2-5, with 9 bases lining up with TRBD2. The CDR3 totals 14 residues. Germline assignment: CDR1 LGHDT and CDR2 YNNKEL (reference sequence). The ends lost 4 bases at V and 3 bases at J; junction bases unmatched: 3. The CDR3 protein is CASSPGGGEETQYF. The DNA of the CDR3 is TGTGCCAGCAGCCCGGGCGGGGGGGAAGAGACCCAGTACTTC.

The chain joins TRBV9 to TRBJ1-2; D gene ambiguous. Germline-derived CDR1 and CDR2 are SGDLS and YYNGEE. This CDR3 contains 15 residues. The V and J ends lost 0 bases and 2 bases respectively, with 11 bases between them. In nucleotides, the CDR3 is TGTGCCAGCAGCGTAGAAGGCAGACCGAACTATGGCTACACCTTC. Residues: CASSVEGRPNYGYTF.

The CDR3 DNA is TGTGCCAGCAGCGTAGGGATATCCTACAATGAGCAGTTCTTC. Protein sequence: CASSVGISYNEQFF. The V and J genes are TRBV9 and TRBJ2-1; D call uncertain. V was shortened by 0 bases and J by 1 base, with 5 bases between the two germline ends. Germline CDR1 and CDR2: SGDLS and YYNGEE. CDR3 size: 14 residues. The complete variable domain, with remaining parts taken from reference TRBV9 and TRBJ2-1, reads DSGVTQTPKHLITATGQRVTLRCSPRSGDLSVYWYQQSLDQGLQFLIQYYNGEERAKGNILERFSAQQFPDLHSELNLSSLELGDSALYFCASSVGISYNEQFFGPGTRLTVL.

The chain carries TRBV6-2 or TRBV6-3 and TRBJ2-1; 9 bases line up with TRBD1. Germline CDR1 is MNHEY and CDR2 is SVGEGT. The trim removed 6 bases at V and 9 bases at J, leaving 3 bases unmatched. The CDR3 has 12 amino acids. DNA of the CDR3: TGTGCCAGCAGCGACAGGGGGGGTGAGCAGTTCTTC. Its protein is CASSDRGGEQFF.

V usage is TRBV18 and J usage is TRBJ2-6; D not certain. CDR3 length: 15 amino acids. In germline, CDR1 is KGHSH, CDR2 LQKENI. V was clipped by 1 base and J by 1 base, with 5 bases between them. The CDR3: CASSPRVSGANVLTF. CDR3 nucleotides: TGTGCCAGCTCACCACGGGTTTCTGGGGCCAACGTCCTGACTTTC.

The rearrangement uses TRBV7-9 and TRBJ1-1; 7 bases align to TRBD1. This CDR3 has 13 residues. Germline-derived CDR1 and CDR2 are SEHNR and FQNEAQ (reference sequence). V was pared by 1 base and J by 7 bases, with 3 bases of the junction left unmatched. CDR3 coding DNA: TGTGCCAGCAGCTTAGATGGACAGGTTGAAGCTTTCTTT. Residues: CASSLDGQVEAFF.

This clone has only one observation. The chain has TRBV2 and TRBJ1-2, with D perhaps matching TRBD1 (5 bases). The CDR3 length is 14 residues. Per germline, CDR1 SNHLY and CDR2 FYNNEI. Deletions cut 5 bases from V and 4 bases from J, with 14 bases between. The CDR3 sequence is CASSPMTEAYGYTF. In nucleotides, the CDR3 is TGTGCCAGCAGTCCCATGACAGAAGCCTATGGCTACACCTTC.

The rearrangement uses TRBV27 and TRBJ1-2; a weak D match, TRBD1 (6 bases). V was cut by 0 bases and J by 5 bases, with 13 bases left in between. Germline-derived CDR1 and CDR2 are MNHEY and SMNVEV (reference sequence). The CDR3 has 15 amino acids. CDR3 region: CASSLSYRDGYGYTF. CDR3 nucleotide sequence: TGTGCCAGCAGTTTATCGTACAGGGACGGTTATGGCTACACCTTC.

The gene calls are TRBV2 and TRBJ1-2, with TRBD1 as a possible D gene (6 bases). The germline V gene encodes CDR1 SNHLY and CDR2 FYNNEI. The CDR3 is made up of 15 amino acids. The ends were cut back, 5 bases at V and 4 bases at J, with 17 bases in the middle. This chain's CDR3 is CASSHPGHDTYGYTF. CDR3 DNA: TGTGCCAGCAGTCATCCGGGACACGACACCTATGGCTACACCTTC. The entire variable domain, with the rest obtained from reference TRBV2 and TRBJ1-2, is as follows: EPEVTQTPSHQVTQMGQEVILRCVPISNHLYFYWYRQILGQKVEFLVSFYNNEISEKSEIFDDQFSVERPDGSNFTLKIRSTKLEDSAMYFCASSHPGHDTYGYTFGSGTRLTVV.

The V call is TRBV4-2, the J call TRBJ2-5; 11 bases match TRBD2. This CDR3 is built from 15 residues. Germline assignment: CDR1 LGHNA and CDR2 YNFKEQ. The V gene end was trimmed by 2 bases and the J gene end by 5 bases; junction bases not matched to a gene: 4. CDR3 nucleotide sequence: TGTGCCAGCAGCCAACCTAGCGGGGGGAGGGAGACCCAGTACTTC. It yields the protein CASSQPSGGRETQYF.

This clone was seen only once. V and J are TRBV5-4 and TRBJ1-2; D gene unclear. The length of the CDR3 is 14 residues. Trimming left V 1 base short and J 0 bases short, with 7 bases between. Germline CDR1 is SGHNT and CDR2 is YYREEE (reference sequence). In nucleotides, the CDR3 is TGTGCCAGCAGCTTGCCTGTTTCTAACTATGGCTACACCTTC. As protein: CASSLPVSNYGYTF.

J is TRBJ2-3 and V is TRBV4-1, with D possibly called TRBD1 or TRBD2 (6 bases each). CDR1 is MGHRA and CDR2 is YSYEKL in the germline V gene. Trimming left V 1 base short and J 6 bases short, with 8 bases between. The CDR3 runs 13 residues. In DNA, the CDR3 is TGCGCCAGCAGCCAAGCGGGGGCGGATACGCAGTATTTT. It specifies CASSQAGADTQYF.

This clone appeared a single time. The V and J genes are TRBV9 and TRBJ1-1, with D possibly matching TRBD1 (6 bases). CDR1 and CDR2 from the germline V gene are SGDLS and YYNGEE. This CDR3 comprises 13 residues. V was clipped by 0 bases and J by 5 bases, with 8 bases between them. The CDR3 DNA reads TGTGCCAGCAGCGTAGTTACAGGGACTGAAGCTTTCTTT. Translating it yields CASSVVTGTEAFF.